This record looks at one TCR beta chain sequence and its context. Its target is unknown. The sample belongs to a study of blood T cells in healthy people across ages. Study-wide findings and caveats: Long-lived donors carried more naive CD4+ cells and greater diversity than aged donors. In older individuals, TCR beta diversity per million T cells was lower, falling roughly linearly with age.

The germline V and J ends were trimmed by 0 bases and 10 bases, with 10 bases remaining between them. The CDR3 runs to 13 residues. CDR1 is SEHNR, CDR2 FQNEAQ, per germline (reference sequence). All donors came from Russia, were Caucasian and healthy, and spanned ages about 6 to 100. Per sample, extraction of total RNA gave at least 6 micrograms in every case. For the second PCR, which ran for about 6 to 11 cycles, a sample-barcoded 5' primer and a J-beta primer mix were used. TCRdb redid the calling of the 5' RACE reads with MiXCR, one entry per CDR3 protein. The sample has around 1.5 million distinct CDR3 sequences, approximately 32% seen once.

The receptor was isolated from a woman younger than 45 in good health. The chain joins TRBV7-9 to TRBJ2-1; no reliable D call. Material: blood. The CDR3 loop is CASSLAHRVEQFF. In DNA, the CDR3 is TGTGCCAGCAGCTTAGCGCATCGGGTCGAGCAGTTCTTC. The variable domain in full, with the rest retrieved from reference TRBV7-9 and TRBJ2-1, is DTGVSQNPRHKITKRGQNVTFRCDPISEHNRLYWYRQTLGQGPEFLTYFQNEAQLEKSRLLSDRFSAERPKGSFSTLEIQRTEQGDSAMYLCASSLAHRVEQFFGPGTRLTVL.